The 15 T cell receptor beta chains given below trace back to one sample, sequenced in a study of blood T cell repertoires in COVID-19. Clones were sequenced by immunoSEQ multiplex PCR, and TCRdb holds only the in-frame ones, with some missing. The profile shows roughly 180,000 clones, roughly 94% of them singletons. The sequenced material came from peripheral blood. The source is a man aged 25-45 years with COVID-19, enrolled during active disease.

The chain combines TRBV12-5 with TRBJ1-2, with D unresolved. The germline CDR1 and CDR2 sequences are LGHNT and FRNRAP. V was clipped by 4 bases and J by 4 bases, with 7 bases between them. This CDR3 comprises 12 residues. The chain's CDR3 is CASGSPFYGYTF. The CDR3, as DNA: TGTGCTAGTGGTTCCCCTTTCTATGGCTACACCTTC.

The rearrangement joins TRBV15 to TRBJ2-2; D is perhaps TRBD2 (7 bases). This CDR3 comprises 16 residues. Germline loops: CDR1 LNHNV, CDR2 YYDKDF (reference sequence). Trimming took 2 bases from V and 4 from J, leaving 14 bases between them. This CDR3 reads CATSRLGGGLTGELFF. The CDR3 region has the DNA TGTGCCACCAGCAGACTAGGGGGGGGACTCACCGGGGAGCTGTTTTTT.

V and J are TRBV21-1 and TRBJ1-5; TRBD1, as called in the table, went unchecked against the DNA. TRBV21-1 is designated a pseudogene. This CDR3 is built from 15 residues. The CDR3 spells CASSKGGRSNQPQHF. The CDR3 DNA is TGTGCCAGCAGCAAAGGGGGCAGAAGCAATCAGCCCCAGCATTTT.

This clone was detected only once. V and J are TRBV7-9 and TRBJ1-1, with D possibly matching TRBD1 (6 bases). Trimming removed 1 base at V and 11 bases at J, with 11 bases between. The CDR3 contains 12 residues. Germline CDR1 SEHNR, CDR2 FQNEAQ (reference sequence). The CDR3 DNA reads TGTGCCAGCAGCTTAGACCACAGGGCCGCTTTCTTT. Residues: CASSLDHRAAFF. Full variable domain (outside the CDR3, taken from reference TRBV7-9 and TRBJ1-1): DTGVSQNPRHKITKRGQNVTFRCDPISEHNRLYWYRQTLGQGPEFLTYFQNEAQLEKSRLLSDRFSAERPKGSFSTLEIQRTEQGDSAMYLCASSLDHRAAFFGQGTRLTVV.

V and J are TRBV6-5 and TRBJ2-5, with 8 nucleotides matching TRBD1. V shed 5 bases, J shed 3 bases, and the junction held 8 bases outside the gene matches. CDR1 is MNHEY, CDR2 SVGAGI, per germline. This CDR3 has 15 amino acids. The CDR3 DNA reads as TGTGCCAGCAGTCGTAAAGGACAGGGAAAAGAGACCCAGTACTTC. Protein: CASSRKGQGKETQYF.

The CDR3 loop is CASSPNRGREAFF. CDR3 coding DNA: TGTGCCAGCAGTCCAAACAGGGGTAGAGAAGCTTTCTTT. This chain joins TRBV12-3 or TRBV12-4 and TRBJ1-1, with 7 bases lining up with TRBD1. The trim removed 5 bases at V and 8 bases at J, leaving 8 bases unmatched. This CDR3 is built from 13 residues.

V and J are TRBV12-5 and TRBJ1-5, with 7 bases identical to TRBD1. The germline gives CDR1 LGHNT, CDR2 FRNRAP. The CDR3 spans 22 residues. Losses at the gene ends were 1 base for V and 0 bases for J; bases not matched to a gene: 21. CDR3 in amino acids: CASGLATTGALINPNSNQPQHF. The DNA for the CDR3 is TGTGCTAGTGGTTTGGCCACCACAGGGGCCCTCATCAACCCTAATAGCAATCAGCCCCAGCATTTT.

This clone was counted once. This chain connects TRBV5-4 to TRBJ2-1; tentative D call: TRBD2 (5 bases). CDR3 length: 14 amino acids. The ends were cut back, 3 bases at V and 3 bases at J, with 10 bases in the middle. Looked up from germline, CDR1 is SGHNT and CDR2 is YYREEE (reference sequence). The CDR3 protein is CASSSRADYNEQFF. CDR3 bases: TGTGCCAGCAGCTCTAGAGCGGACTACAATGAGCAGTTCTTC.

The rearrangement links TRBV15 to TRBJ2-6; 9 nucleotides match TRBD1. Trimming at V came to 4 bases and at J to 1 base, leaving 8 bases not matched to a gene. CDR1 is LNHNV, CDR2 YYDKDF, per germline (reference sequence). The CDR3 spans 18 residues. CDR3 residues: CATSTEDRGESGANVLTF. Written as DNA, the CDR3 is TGTGCCACCAGCACTGAGGACAGGGGAGAATCTGGGGCCAACGTCCTGACTTTC.

The V call is TRBV7-2, the J call TRBJ1-6; D uncertain. Germline V lookup: CDR1 SGHTA, CDR2 FQGNSA. V lost 3 bases and J lost 15, with 18 bases in between. The CDR3 extends over 14 amino acids. Written as DNA, the CDR3 is TGTGCCAGCAGCTTCGAGCAATCTACTGGGCTCCTCCACTTT. Its protein product is CASSFEQSTGLLHF.

This chain links TRBV7-9 with TRBJ1-2, with TRBD1 identical over 12 bases. The CDR3 has 15 amino acids. Germline CDR1 is SEHNR and CDR2 is FQNEAQ (reference sequence). With 1 base clipped from V and 8 bases from J, the junction kept 5 bases outside the gene matches. CDR3: CASSLGDRGRSGYTF. The CDR3 DNA is TGTGCCAGCAGCTTAGGGGACAGGGGGCGAAGCGGCTACACCTTC.

V is TRBV27 and J is TRBJ1-4; unclear D gene. Germline CDR1 MNHEY, CDR2 SMNVEV (reference sequence). This CDR3 is built from 14 residues. V was clipped by 7 bases and J by 8 bases, with 17 bases between them. This chain's CDR3 is CASNPHPGNEKLFF. DNA of the CDR3: TGTGCCAGCAACCCCCACCCGGGGAACGAAAAACTGTTTTTT. Combining the CDR3 with reference TRBV27 and TRBJ1-4 gives the whole variable domain EAQVTQNPRYLITVTGKKLTVTCSQNMNHEYMSWYRQDPGLGLRQIYYSMNVEVTDKGDVPEGYKVSRKEKRNFPLILESPSPNQTSLYFCASNPHPGNEKLFFGSGTQLSVL.

The rearrangement joins TRBV7-9 to TRBJ1-2; D ambiguous. CDR1 SEHNR and CDR2 FQNEAQ come from the germline V gene (reference sequence). Trimming left V 4 bases short and J 2 bases short, with 5 bases between. The CDR3 runs 12 residues. The CDR3 loop reads CASSYSNYGYTF. In nucleotides, the CDR3 is TGTGCCAGCAGCTACAGCAACTATGGCTACACCTTC.

V is TRBV5-6 and J is TRBJ1-2, with 11 positions matching TRBD1. Germline values: CDR1 SGHDT, CDR2 YYEEEE. Trimming cost V 4 bases and J 8 bases; bases outside gene matches: 7. The CDR3 contains 14 residues. This chain's CDR3 is CASSRRRTGGGYTF. In nucleotides, the CDR3 is TGTGCCAGCAGCCGACGAAGGACAGGGGGCGGCTACACCTTC.

The chain carries TRBV5-1 and TRBJ1-1, with D perhaps matching TRBD1 (6 bases). The CDR3 has 14 residues. V was trimmed by 2 bases and J by 4 bases, leaving 12 bases between them. Germline lookup yields CDR1 SGHRS and CDR2 YFSETQ. The CDR3 nucleotides are TGCGCCAGCAGCTTCACAGGGTTGTCCACTGAAGCTTTCTTT. This gives the protein CASSFTGLSTEAFF. The variable domain in full, completed from reference TRBV5-1 and TRBJ1-1, reads KAGVTQTPRYLIKTRGQQVTLSCSPISGHRSVSWYQQTPGQGLQFLFEYFSETQRNKGNFPGRFSGRQFSNSRSEMNVSTLELGDSALYLCASSFTGLSTEAFFGQGTRLTVV.